The 17 T cell receptor beta chains below come from one sample, sequenced in a study of monozygotic twins with inflammatory bowel disease. No DNA is given; TCRdb re-called the 5' RACE reads and lists each CDR3 protein once. This sample's table reports approximately 380,000 distinct CDR3 sequences. Material: blood. The receptors derive from a human donor with ulcerative colitis or Crohn's disease, or a healthy co-twin of an affected twin (not recorded which).

The rearrangement links TRBV7-2 to TRBJ1-4; the TRBD1 assignment by TCRdb is unverifiable without DNA. The CDR3 loop spans 13 amino acids. Per germline, CDR1 SGHTA and CDR2 FQGNSA. CDR3 loop: CASSSQGVEKLFF. The full variable domain, in which reference TRBV7-2 and TRBJ1-4 provide the parts outside the CDR3, is GAGVSQSPSNKVTEKGKDVELRCDPISGHTALYWYRQSLGQGLEFLIYFQGNSAPDKSGLPSDRFSAERTGGSVSTLTIQRTQQEDSAVYLCASSSQGVEKLFFGSGTQLSVL.

This chain connects TRBV9 to TRBJ2-1; TCRdb outputs TRBD2, but without DNA this stays unchecked. Germline V lookup: CDR1 SGDLS, CDR2 YYNGEE. This CDR3 spans 15 amino acids. CDR3 region: CASSGGGQRYNEQFF.

V is TRBV5-6 and J is TRBJ2-4. This CDR3 is built from 14 residues. Germline assignment: CDR1 SGHDT and CDR2 YYEEEE. This CDR3 is CASSQRIAKNIQYF. The entire variable domain, with the rest obtained from reference TRBV5-6 and TRBJ2-4, is as follows: DAGVTQSPTHLIKTRGQQVTLRCSPKSGHDTVSWYQQALGQGPQFIFQYYEEEERQRGNFPDRFSGHQFPNYSSELNVNALLLGDSALYLCASSQRIAKNIQYFGAGTRLSVL.

The rearrangement uses TRBV12-3 or TRBV12-4 and TRBJ2-3; TCRdb's assignment of TRBD1 cannot be checked, as there is no DNA. The CDR3 is 15 residues long. CDR3 sequence: CASSFGQTITDTQYF.

V gene TRBV24-1 combines with J gene TRBJ2-1; the TCRdb call, TRBD1, lacks DNA for checking. The CDR3 sequence is 17 residues long. The germline CDR1 and CDR2 sequences are KGHDR and SFDVKD. This CDR3 reads CATSDPQGNLGTNEQFF.

The chain employs TRBV5-1 and TRBJ2-5. The CDR3 runs to 12 residues. Looked up from germline, CDR1 is SGHRS and CDR2 is YFSETQ. CDR3 amino acids: CASSLYRETQYF.

V and J are TRBV7-8 and TRBJ1-5; without DNA, the TCRdb call of TRBD1 cannot be checked. Germline-derived CDR1 and CDR2 are SGHVS and FQNEAQ. The CDR3 has 15 amino acids. The CDR3 loop is CASSLAPGPNQPQHF.

The V call is TRBV12-3 or TRBV12-4, the J call TRBJ2-6; TCRdb calls TRBD1, which cannot be checked without DNA. This CDR3 has 17 residues. The CDR3 region is CASSPGQVKFGANVLTF.

The J gene is TRBJ1-2, the V gene TRBV3-1. Germline V gene data show CDR1 as LGHDT and CDR2 as YNNKEL (reference sequence). The CDR3 contains 12 residues. The chain's CDR3 is CASSQESYGYTF.

The J gene is TRBJ1-4, the V gene TRBV4-1. The germline V gene has CDR1 MGHRA and CDR2 YSYEKL. This CDR3 spans 14 amino acids. CDR3 amino acids: CATMPALGTEKLFF.

V usage is TRBV20-1 and J usage is TRBJ2-6; the TCRdb call, TRBD1, lacks DNA for checking. The CDR3 sequence is 11 residues long. Germline values: CDR1 DFQATT, CDR2 SNEGSKA (reference sequence). CDR3 amino acids: CSPGRMNVLTF.

The CDR3 sequence is CSAIRPGENNSPLHF. The rearrangement joins TRBV20-1 to TRBJ1-6; the TRBD1 assignment by TCRdb is unverifiable without DNA. The CDR3 spans 15 residues. CDR1 and CDR2 from the germline V gene are DFQATT and SNEGSKA (reference sequence).

The chain employs TRBV20-1 and TRBJ1-6. The CDR3 is 16 amino acids. The germline CDR1 and CDR2 sequences are DFQATT and SNEGSKA (reference sequence). The CDR3 sequence is CSARDGEGSDNSPLHF.

The chain uses TRBV19 and TRBJ2-1; checking the TCRdb D call of TRBD1 is not possible without DNA. The CDR3 loop spans 17 amino acids. The germline V gene encodes CDR1 LNHDA and CDR2 SQIVND (reference sequence). The CDR3 sequence is CASRIGAGFSSYNEQFF.

The chain links TRBV12-3 or TRBV12-4 to TRBJ1-1; TCRdb selects TRBD1, and the lack of DNA leaves this call unchecked. This CDR3 contains 14 residues. The CDR3 loop is CASRGDGAWTEAFF.

The chain couples TRBV6-1 to TRBJ2-3; TCRdb returns TRBD1, unconfirmable since there is no DNA. This CDR3 has 14 residues. In germline, CDR1 is MNHNS, CDR2 SASEGT. CDR3 protein: CASKSGQGPDTQYF.

The V call is TRBV11-2, the J call TRBJ2-3; the D call of TRBD2 rests on TCRdb alone, since no DNA is present to check it. The CDR3 is 16 amino acids. CDR1 and CDR2 from the germline V gene are SGHAT and FQNNGV. This CDR3 is CASSRLGGPNTDTQYF.